This TCR beta chain was sequenced during a study of blood T cell repertoires in COVID-19 (TCRdb year 2020). With regard to the full study: Samples covering the acute and convalescent phases of COVID-19 were provided by collaborators in the United States, Italy and Spain. The material from the prospective study consisted of cDNA or gDNA derived from T cells, B-cell-depleted T cells, or PBMCs. The dataset comprised deeply sampled blood TCRbeta repertoires from subjects exposed to, actively infected with, or recovered from COVID-19. A freely available public database, intended as a resource for researchers studying the immune response to SARS-CoV-2, is where the repertoires were released. The samples were drawn from the first 160 participants of the ongoing ImmuneRACE study and from some 1,300 subjects provided by 6 global collaborators. The sample metadata nearly always contained a de-identified subject ID, COVID-19 status, age in years and sex. HLA class I and class II types, where available, came from metadata supplied by the sample provider rather than from assay-based typing.

General study outcomes and caveats: Clinical and demographic metadata were provided uncurated, with the amount varying by source and participant.

For this clone: The antigen it binds to is not known. No base-level quality is on record; no much larger clone is a single base apart.

The collaborating institutions used their own protocols to collect whole blood in K2EDTA tubes. Collaborator samples were shipped for TCRbeta analysis as frozen whole blood, isolated PBMCs, or DNA extracted from either sample type. CDR1 SNHLY and CDR2 FYNNEI were looked up in the germline V gene. V loses 6 bases at its end and J loses 1 base; junction bases beyond the gene matches: 7. There are 15 amino acids in the CDR3, from cysteine to phenylalanine inclusive. The DNA shown is the 45-base CDR3, in frame from base 1. The immunoSEQ Assay, a bias-controlled multiplex PCR, was used to amplify TCRbeta CDR3 regions from genomic DNA. The original methods were these. Within the assay, amplification of reference gene primers was used to estimate how many nucleated cells each sample contained. Sequence reads were collapsed and filtered to measure the absolute abundance of every unique TCRbeta CDR3 rearrangement. For each sample, productive Simpson clonality was calculated by taking the square root of Simpson's diversity index across productive rearrangements. Entries here come from immuneACCESS through TCRdb and include only in-frame sequences with V and J called. Some clones fail to appear in such tables; in the studies checked, an unresolved V gene covers under half of the shortfall, and the cause of the remainder is unknown. V and J calls and clone size are as listed in that table; D and trimming were resolved from the DNA. This sample gives roughly 80,000 clones in total; over 80% of them show up just once. About 5.8% of the sample lies in the top ten.

The receptor chain draws on TRBV2 and TRBJ2-5, with 8 middle bases fitting TRBD1. The source material was peripheral blood. This TCR came from a man between 60 and 75 years old with active or convalescent COVID-19. CDR3 sequence: CASSNWGQVQETQYF. The nucleotides read TGTGCCAGCAGCAACTGGGGACAGGTCCAAGAGACCCAGTACTTC.